The present T cell receptor (beta chain) was sequenced within a study of CD8+ T cells in alopecia areata. V was cut by 5 bases and J by 4 bases, with 8 bases left in between. The V gene's germline CDR1 is MNHEY and CDR2 SVGAGI. This CDR3 has 12 amino acids. Treatment indicated: oral pan-JAK inhibitor, 5-10 mg twice daily. General study findings and limits: Tofacitinib significantly lowered scalp clonality and expanded CD8+ clones among the top 100. Having just one nonresponder leaves the connection between baseline CD8+ expansion and response unresolved. Affected scalp, especially in alopecia totalis/universalis, had a higher clonality than normal scalp did. TCRs were shared less clearly across patients than in mice, possibly for HLA-related reasons.

RNA was extracted and reverse transcribed into cDNA as the sequencing template. The data were produced by immunoSEQ multiplex PCR, yet TCRdb's version contains in-frame clones alone and is incomplete. The table has approximately 180,000 clones, roughly 50% seen once. This clone occurred once. Its antigen is as yet unknown. The TCR originated in a human donor with alopecia areata. Sequencing used CD4+ T cells sorted from blood, obtained at approximately week 60, from a patient treated with tofacitinib. The J gene is TRBJ1-2, the V gene TRBV6-5, with a possible D match to TRBD1 (6 bases). CDR3 sequence: CASSQGIYGYTF. The DNA of the CDR3 is TGTGCCAGCAGTCAGGGGATCTATGGCTACACCTTC.